These T cell receptor beta chains were read from a single sample in a study of T cells in Graves' hyperthyroidism and ophthalmopathy. TCRdb ran MiXCR on the multiplex PCR reads and lists one entry per CDR3 protein. The table lists about 550,000 distinct CDR3 sequences, about a fifth of them singletons, with around 27% in the top ten. Sequencing input: blood. The receptors here all came from a man younger than 30 with Graves' hyperthyroidism. Both conserved end residues are part of each CDR3. The D gene is left open where the match is weak. For some rows the clone size is stated as once, few or many, or as a class when expanded; others skip it.

clone size	J gene	V gene	D gene	CDR3 protein	CDR3 DNA
few	TRBJ1-2	TRBV30	NA	CAWSVLKSRYTF	TGTGCCTGGAGTGTATTAAAGTCTCGTTACACCTTC
many	TRBJ1-1	TRBV12-3/TRBV12-4	NA	CASGFSGGSPREAFF	TGTGCCAGCGGATTTTCGGGGGGAAGTCCCCGGGAAGCTTTCTTT
many	TRBJ1-5	TRBV28	NA	CASSLDMRGSRQPQHF	TGTGCCAGCAGTTTGGATATGAGGGGATCGAGGCAGCCCCAGCATTTT
NA	TRBJ1-2	TRBV5-5	NA	CASSLVEAGGYGYTF	TGTGCCAGCAGCTTGGTAGAGGCAGGAGGCTATGGCTACACCTTC
NA	TRBJ2-5	TRBV7-2	TRBD2	CASRQTGGETQYF	TGTGCCAGCAGACAAACGGGAGGGGAGACCCAGTACTTC
NA	TRBJ1-2	TRBV28	TRBD1	CASSTGTVRPYGYTF	TGTGCCAGCAGTACCGGGACAGTCCGCCCCTATGGTTACACCTTC
many	TRBJ1-1	TRBV12-3/TRBV12-4	TRBD1	CASSLPDRVNTEAFF	TGTGCCAGCAGTTTACCAGACAGGGTGAACACTGAAGCTTTCTTT
NA	TRBJ2-4	TRBV2	NA	CASSEALGQVKNIQYF	TGTGCCAGCAGTGAAGCGCTTGGGCAGGTCAAAAACATTCAGTACTTC
many	TRBJ2-7	TRBV20-1	NA	CSAAMGGAYGEQYF	TGCAGTGCCGCCATGGGGGGGGCCTATGGCGAGCAGTACTTC
few	TRBJ2-3	TRBV28	TRBD1	CASSFKGQAVF	TGTGCCAGCAGTTTTAAGGGACAGGCGGTTTTT
many	TRBJ2-7	TRBV13	NA	CASSSMNYEQYF	TGTGCCAGCAGCTCAATGAACTACGAGCAGTACTTC